This TCR beta chain was observed in a study of immune characterization of retroperitoneal liposarcoma. By proportion, this clonotype is medium-sized (0.01 to 0.1%). MiXCR, run by TCRdb on the PCR reads, gives a single entry per CDR3 protein. Counted here are 10,000 to 12,000 distinct CDR3 sequences, less than 30% occurring once; the ten biggest clones make up about 7.8%. Germline assignment: CDR1 MNHNS and CDR2 SASEGT. The CDR3 runs to 13 residues. V dropped 6 bases and J dropped 2 bases, with 9 bases sitting between them. The origin of this receptor is a male donor with retroperitoneal liposarcoma. The sequenced sample consisted of tumor tissue. The chain links TRBV6-1 to TRBJ2-3, with D possibly being TRBD2 (5 bases). In DNA, the CDR3 is TGTGCCAGCAGCCGGGATATCACAGATACGCAGTATTTT. Its translation is CASSRDITDTQYF.